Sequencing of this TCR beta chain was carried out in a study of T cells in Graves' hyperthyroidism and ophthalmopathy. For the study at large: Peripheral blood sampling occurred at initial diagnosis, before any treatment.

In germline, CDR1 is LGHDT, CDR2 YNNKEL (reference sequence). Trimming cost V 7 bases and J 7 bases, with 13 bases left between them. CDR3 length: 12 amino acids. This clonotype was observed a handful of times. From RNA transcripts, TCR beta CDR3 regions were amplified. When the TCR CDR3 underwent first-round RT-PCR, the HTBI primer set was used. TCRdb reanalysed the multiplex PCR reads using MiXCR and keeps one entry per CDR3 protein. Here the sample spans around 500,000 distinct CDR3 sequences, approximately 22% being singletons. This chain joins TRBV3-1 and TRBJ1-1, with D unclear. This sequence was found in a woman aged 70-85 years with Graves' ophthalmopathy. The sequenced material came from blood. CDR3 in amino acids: CASNKPGSEAFF. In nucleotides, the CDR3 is TGTGCCAGCAACAAACCCGGGAGTGAAGCTTTCTTT.